These 5 T cell receptor beta chains were all obtained from the same sample, sequenced in a study of T cells in Graves' hyperthyroidism and ophthalmopathy (dated by TCRdb to the late 2010s). Libraries came from multiplex PCR. The run used an Illumina HiSeq 2000. TCR beta CDR3 regions were amplified from RNA transcripts. The first round of RT-PCR for the TCR CDR3 was performed with the HTBI primer set and the Qiagen OneStep RT-PCR kit. Using fastp trimming at Q25 and MiXCR clonotype assembly, TCRdb reanalyzed the public sequencing data and kept in-frame beta chains. Rows with one shared CDR3 protein collapse into an entry with the most common genes and DNA. This sample comprises about 400,000 distinct CDR3 sequences, 15% to 19% of them detected only once. The biggest ten clones account for approximately 14% of the sample. Specimen: blood. These receptors came from a woman between 18 and 29 years old with Graves' hyperthyroidism.

This clonotype occurred many times. The gene calls are TRBV12-3 or TRBV12-4 and TRBJ1-6; D is ambiguous. The V gene lost 5 bases and the J gene lost 4 bases, with 9 bases spanning the gap. CDR3 length: 14 amino acids. The CDR3 DNA follows: TGTGCCAGCAGTCCAAGCGTATATAATTCACCCCTCCACTTT. This codes for CASSPSVYNSPLHF.

Only a few counts were recorded for this clonotype. The chain links TRBV18 to TRBJ2-1, with D possibly being TRBD2 (5 bases). Deletions cut 2 bases from V and 10 bases from J, with 12 bases between. Germline V lookup: CDR1 KGHSH, CDR2 LQKENI. The CDR3 has 13 amino acids. CDR3 loop: CASSPGPPGEQFF. The CDR3 DNA sequence: TGTGCCAGCTCACCAGGACCCCCGGGGGAGCAGTTCTTC.

Ten or more counts support this clonotype. J is TRBJ1-1 and V is TRBV11-2; no definite D call. V dropped 2 bases and J dropped 1 base, with 14 bases sitting between them. CDR1 SGHAT and CDR2 FQNNGV come from the germline V gene. This CDR3 is 16 amino acids long. This chain's CDR3 is CASSLIQTPENTEAFF. The CDR3 region has the DNA TGTGCCAGCAGCTTAATCCAGACACCGGAGAACACTGAAGCTTTCTTT. The full variable domain, rest sourced from reference TRBV11-2 and TRBJ1-1, is EAGVAQSPRYKIIEKRQSVAFWCNPISGHATLYWYQQILGQGPKLLIQFQNNGVVDDSQLPKDRFSAERLKGVDSTLKIQPAKLEDSAVYLCASSLIQTPENTEAFFGQGTRLTVV.

On this clonotype itself: A much larger clone lies one base from this, so it may be a read error. The rearrangement joins TRBV13 to TRBJ2-7, with TRBD2 matching 12 bases. V shed 2 bases, J shed 7 bases, and the junction held 6 bases outside the gene matches. The CDR3 has 15 residues. Germline V gene sequence: CDR1 PRHDT, CDR2 FYEKMQ (reference sequence). CDR3 sequence: CASSLLAGGPGEQYF. CDR3 nucleotide sequence: TGTGCCAGCAGCTTACTAGCGGGAGGGCCGGGTGAGCAGTACTTC.

This clonotype was seen only a few times. V is TRBV12-3 or TRBV12-4 and J is TRBJ2-2; TRBD2 aligns across 12 bases. J gave up 8 bases and V 6 bases, and 4 bases lay outside the gene matches. This CDR3 comprises 14 residues. The CDR3 region is CASSPSGGVGELFF. In DNA form, the CDR3 reads TGTGCCAGCAGCCCTAGCGGGGGGGTAGGGGAGCTGTTTTTT.